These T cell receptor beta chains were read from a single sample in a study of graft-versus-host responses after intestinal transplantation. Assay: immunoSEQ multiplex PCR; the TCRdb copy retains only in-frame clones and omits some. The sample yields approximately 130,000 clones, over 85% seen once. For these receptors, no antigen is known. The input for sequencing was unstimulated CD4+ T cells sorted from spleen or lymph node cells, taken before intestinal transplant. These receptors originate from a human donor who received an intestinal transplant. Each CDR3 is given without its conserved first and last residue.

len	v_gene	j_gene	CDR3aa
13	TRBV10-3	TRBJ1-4	AISDPRAPNEKLF
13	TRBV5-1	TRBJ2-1	ASSLPAGLSNEQF
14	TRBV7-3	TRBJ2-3	ASSLGLAGAGDTQY
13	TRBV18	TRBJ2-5	ASSPQRGAQETQY
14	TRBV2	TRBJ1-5	ASSGMGGAGNQPQH
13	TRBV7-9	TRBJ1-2	ASSPGHREGYGYT
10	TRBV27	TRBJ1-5	ASGDRDQPQH
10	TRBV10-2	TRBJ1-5	ASSGDIQPQH
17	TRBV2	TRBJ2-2	ASSETPLGGTGGTGELF
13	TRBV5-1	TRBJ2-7	ASSSKQGAPYEQY
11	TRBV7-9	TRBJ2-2	ASSSGLTGELF
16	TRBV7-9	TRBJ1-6	ASSWGGLTLYDNSPLH
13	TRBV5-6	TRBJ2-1	AFAQGGFFYNEQF
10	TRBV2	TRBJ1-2	ASRLGQDGYT
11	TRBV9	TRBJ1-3	ASSVLDGNTIY
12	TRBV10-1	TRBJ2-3	ASSESGGTDTQY
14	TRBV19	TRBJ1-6	ASSSGRSSYNSPLH
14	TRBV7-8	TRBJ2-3	ASSIKTSGITDTQY
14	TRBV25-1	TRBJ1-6	ASSALGGSYNSPLH
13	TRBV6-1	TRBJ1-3	ASTITRDSGNTIY
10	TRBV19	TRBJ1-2	ASSLTGLGYT
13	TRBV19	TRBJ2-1	ASSIISLPGGQQF
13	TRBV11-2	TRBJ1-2	ASSLAGQGYVDYT
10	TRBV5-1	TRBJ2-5	ASSLDRGEQY
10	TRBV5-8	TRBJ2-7	ASRSTVREQY
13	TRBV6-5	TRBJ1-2	ASSYSSQSYGSYT
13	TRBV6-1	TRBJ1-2	ASSDEHRGDYGYT
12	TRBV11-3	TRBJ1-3	ASSTGTAGNTIY
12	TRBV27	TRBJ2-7	ASSRPGLLYEQY
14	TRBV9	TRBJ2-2	ASSLELAARDGELF
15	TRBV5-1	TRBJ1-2	ASSLVWDRAGDYGYT
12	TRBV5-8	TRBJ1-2	ASRNRVLDYGYT
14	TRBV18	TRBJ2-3	ASSPRVGWETDTQY
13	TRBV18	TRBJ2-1	ASSPLSSGLYEQF
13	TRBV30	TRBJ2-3	AWRGNSGGAYTQY
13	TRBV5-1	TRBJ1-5	ASSPGTGTNQPQH
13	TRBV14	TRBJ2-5	ASSLRRGGQETQY
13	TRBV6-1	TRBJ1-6	ASSQGQGNYSPLH
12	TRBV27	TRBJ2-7	ASSSLGQTYEQY
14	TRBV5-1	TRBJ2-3	ASSPVLAGGTDTQY
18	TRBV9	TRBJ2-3	ASSPRLAGGYSSRTDTQY
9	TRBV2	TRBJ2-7	ASLRAEEQY
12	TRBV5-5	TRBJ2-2	ASSSRWNTGELF
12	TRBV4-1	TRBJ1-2	ASSQDGTLYGYT
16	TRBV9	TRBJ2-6	ASSRPGLAGFGANVLT
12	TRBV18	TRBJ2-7	ASSPPGTAYEQY
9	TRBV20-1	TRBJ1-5	SAGGDQPQH
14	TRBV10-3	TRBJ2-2	AISETSGGSSGELF
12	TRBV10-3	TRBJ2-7	AIGSWGVDYEQY
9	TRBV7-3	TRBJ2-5	ATPLRRTQY
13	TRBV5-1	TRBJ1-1	ASSFAVNPTGAAF
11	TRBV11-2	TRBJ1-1	ASSTRTGEGAF